This T cell receptor beta chain was sequenced for a study of T cell changes during pregnancy in multiple sclerosis. Method: immunoSEQ multiplex PCR; TCRdb's copy keeps in-frame clones and lacks some. Of about 57,000 clones in the sample, 90% were seen once. The CDR3 runs to 15 residues. The V gene's germline CDR1 is MNHNY and CDR2 SVGAGI (reference sequence). V gave up 0 bases and J gave up 7 bases; unmatched junction bases: 3. This receptor was obtained from a female donor in good health, enrolled as a control in a pregnancy study. Sequencing used peripheral blood, obtained in the first trimester of pregnancy. This sequence joins TRBV6-6 and TRBJ2-1; 10 positions match TRBD2. CDR3 in amino acids: CASSYSPGLANEQFF. The CDR3 region has the DNA TGTGCCAGCAGTTACTCACCGGGACTAGCGAATGAGCAGTTCTTC.